This T cell receptor (beta chain) is drawn from a study of Ad26.COV2.S vaccination and SARS-CoV-2 variants (dated by TCRdb to about 2021). As for the study more broadly: Donors in the vaccine arm were drawn from COV1001, a multicentre, randomized, double-blind, placebo-controlled phase I-IIa trial testing Ad26.COV2.S in healthy adults. Ad26.COV2.S was given intramuscularly at 5x10^10 or 1x10^11 viral particles, as a single shot or as two shots 56 days apart. Sequencing of the TCRbeta repertoire served to evaluate the specificity and breadth of SARS-CoV-2-reactive T cell receptors following Ad26.COV2.S vaccination. A total of about 30 samples were included in the TCR-sequenced set, comprising roughly 19 Ad26.COV2.S vaccine recipients, 5 placebo recipients and 8 SARS-CoV-2 convalescent individuals. Trial participants were randomized into five groups of five: low-dose or high-dose Ad26.COV2.S given once or twice, or placebo on both occasions. Blinding of investigators to trial group allocation was maintained during experiments and outcome assessment.

According to the study, the label for this sample's treatment or condition signals: some 19 received Ad26.COV2.S at low or high dose, single or two shots; a few received placebo; per-sample allocation not given. For vaccine and placebo recipients, the sequenced repertoires came from samples collected on day 63 after the first injection. In Cohort 1b, some 25 adults aged 18-55 years were enrolled at a single site in Boston, USA, between 29 July and 7 August 2020. Ad26.COV2.S was a replication-incompetent adenovirus type 26 vector that expressed a prefusion-stabilized SARS-CoV-2 spike protein derived from the original Wuhan strain. CDR1 and CDR2, looked up from the germline V gene (reference sequence), are LNHDA and SQIVND. V is shortened by 10 bases, J by 0 bases, and the region joining them spans 12 bases. The CDR3 contains 13 residues, cysteine and phenylalanine counted. The retained sequence is limited to the CDR3, 39 bases, with the frame set at the first base.

A remark on this clone: Its antigen has not been determined. There are no base qualities to consult, and no much larger clone falls within one base.

The immunoSEQ Assay was the method used to sequence TCRbeta CDR3 regions. After extraction, genomic DNA underwent amplification by bias-controlled multiplex PCR, followed by high-throughput sequencing. The original methods were these. Collapsing and filtering of sequences were performed to quantify the absolute abundance of each unique TCRbeta CDR3 region. T cell fraction was estimated by normalization of TCRbeta template counts to usable DNA, with usable DNA being measured through amplification of reference genes present in all nucleated cells. Repertoire TCRs were annotated as SARS-CoV-2-specific when V gene, CDR3 amino acid sequence and J gene were exactly matched to a known reactive TCR set. The reference SARS-CoV-2 TCR set was derived from MIRA and filtered for enrichment in COVID-19-positive ImmuneCODE repertoires, a step that removed public or cross-reactive TCRs. Drawing on the MIRA antigens, annotated TCRs were analysed further at the level of specific ORF or position within ORF. Depth was the summed frequency of annotated unique rearrangements, while breadth was defined as annotated unique rearrangements over total unique productive rearrangements. Two-sided Wilcoxon rank-sum tests were applied when comparing TCR breadth between groups. The source is immuneACCESS, and TCRdb retained only in-frame sequences with V and J called. Part of the clones is not carried over; for the studies checked, unresolved V genes explain less than half of this, and the remainder is unexplained. That table furnishes V, J and clone size, whereas the DNA furnished D and trimming. Counted in this sample were 380,000 or so clones; 86% of them appeared once. The ten top clones hold approximately 12% of the sample.

The research as a whole found: Spike-specific TCR breadth was higher in Ad26.COV2.S recipients than in placebo recipients (P = 0.0014). Substantial breadth of spike-specific CD8+ and CD4+ T cell responses was reported after vaccination. The authors noted that total T cell responses may have been underestimated by the TCR breadth and depth analyses. Comparing responses between vaccine doses or regimens was not something the study was powered to do. Vaccine and placebo recipients had comparable non-spike TCR breadth, which fits with the vaccine containing only spike.

Recombination connected TRBV19 to TRBJ2-5; possibly the D gene is TRBD2, per 5 matching bases. The source is a person aged 18-65 years who received the Ad26.COV2.S COVID-19 vaccine or a placebo. This specimen consisted of peripheral blood, obtained in a trial of Ad26.COV2.S vaccine versus placebo. Here is the DNA: TGTGCCACCAAACCGGGGAACCAAGAGACCCAGTACTTC. Its protein product is CATKPGNQETQYF.